The present entry profiles one T cell receptor (beta chain) with its context. Its antigen remains unknown. The data were obtained in a study of T-cell reconstitution after alpha-beta-depleted transplantation in children. Findings and caveats of the study: Surviving recipient T cells and thymic progenitors accounted for the high day-60 TCRbeta diversity observed in some patients. There were reportedly several hundred expanded graft clones from which alpha-beta T cells came about two months after transplant. T-cell counts and diversity were attributed mostly to newly produced T cells one year after transplant.

Unique molecular identifiers were used in preparing the TCRbeta library. From the PCR reads, TCRdb called clonotypes with MiXCR, one entry per CDR3 protein. Altogether around 960,000 distinct CDR3 sequences are present, about 29% being singletons, with the ten largest covering approximately 30%. Sequencing used PBMCs, mostly from graft donor cells, obtained 360 days after TCRalphabeta/CD19-depleted stem cell transplant. The receptor's source is a boy younger than two who had a stem cell transplant for SCID, so the T cells may come from the graft donor.

CDR3 sequence: CAWTVTRVSPLHF. The CDR3, as DNA: TGTGCCTGGACGGTCACACGCGTTTCACCCCTCCACTTT. The chain links TRBV30 to TRBJ1-6; D is ambiguous. The CDR3 loop spans 13 amino acids. V was clipped by 4 bases and J by 9 bases, with 13 bases between them. Looked up from germline, CDR1 is GTSNPN and CDR2 is SVGIG (reference sequence).